Below are 8 T cell receptor beta chains sequenced from a single sample in a study of identical twins. From the 5' RACE reads, TCRdb called clonotypes with MiXCR, one entry per CDR3 protein. The sample yields about 690,000 distinct CDR3 sequences, approximately 6% seen once. The sample consisted of naive T cells sorted from blood. All receptors derive from a man between 18 and 35 years old in good health.

The genes are TRBV5-4 and TRBJ2-1, with a weak D call TRBD2 (5 bases). V was clipped by 0 bases and J by 8 bases, with 15 bases between them. Germline V CDR1 and CDR2: SGHNT, YYREEE (reference sequence). The CDR3 is made up of 15 amino acids. The CDR3 DNA follows: TGTGCCAGCAGCTTGGTATCTTTTGAGGGCCATGAGCAGTTCTTC. Translated: CASSLVSFEGHEQFF.

This clonotype came up a few times. The chain employs TRBV12-3 or TRBV12-4 and TRBJ1-6; the match to TRBD1 covers 9 bases. The V segment lost 9 bases and the J segment 7 bases; nucleotides outside the gene matches: 7. The CDR3 loop spans 14 amino acids. CDR3: CASRGTGTNSPLHF. The DNA of the CDR3 is TGTGCCAGTCGGGGGACAGGGACGAATTCACCCCTCCACTTT.

This clonotype was counted a few times. The rearrangement joins TRBV25-1 to TRBJ2-5; D ambiguous. The CDR3 contains 13 residues. CDR1 and CDR2 (germline): MGHDK, SYGVNS. V dropped 6 bases and J dropped 5 bases, with 13 bases sitting between them. CDR3 in amino acids: CASSALGWETQYF. CDR3 DNA: TGTGCCAGCAGCGCTCTAGGATGGGAGACCCAGTACTTC.

Many counts were recorded for this clonotype. The chain employs TRBV4-3 and TRBJ2-7, with 7 bases that match TRBD1. Germline lookup yields CDR1 LGHNA and CDR2 YSLEER. V dropped 4 bases and J dropped 5; count of bases not matched to a gene: 11. CDR3 length equals 15 residues. The CDR3 bases are TGCGCCAGCAGCCCTCAAAACCAGGGGGTCCACGAGCAGTACTTC. Translation: CASSPQNQGVHEQYF.

This clonotype was seen only a few times. The chain has TRBV6-1 and TRBJ2-7; a possible D gene is TRBD1 (6 bases). Germline loops: CDR1 MNHNS, CDR2 SASEGT. CDR3 size: 14 residues. V lost 6 bases to trimming and J lost 2 bases, with 14 bases between them. CDR3 coding DNA: TGTGCCAGCAGCCCAGGGGCCTCTACCTACGAGCAGTACGTC. This encodes CASSPGASTYEQYV.

This chain connects TRBV3-1 to TRBJ1-1; D call uncertain. Germline loops: CDR1 LGHDT, CDR2 YNNKEL (reference sequence). The CDR3 runs to 12 residues. V was clipped by 1 base and J by 8 bases, with 8 bases between them. CDR3 sequence (DNA): TGTGCCAGCAGCCAAGTAGCACAGGAAGCTTTCTTT. It translates to CASSQVAQEAFF.

V is TRBV24-1 and J is TRBJ2-2; 9 bases are shared with TRBD1. This CDR3 contains 17 residues. V lost 2 bases and J lost 3; bases outside the gene matches: 6. Germline CDR1 KGHDR, CDR2 SFDVKD. CDR3 region: CATSDYLRTGDTGELFF. The DNA of the CDR3 is TGTGCCACCAGTGATTACTTGAGGACAGGGGACACCGGGGAGCTGTTTTTT.

V and J are TRBV5-1 and TRBJ2-4; possibly TRBD1 or TRBD2 for D (6 bases each). Germline CDR1 and CDR2: SGHRS and YFSETQ. The CDR3 consists of 17 residues. V lost 4 bases to trimming and J lost 0 bases, with 17 bases between them. CDR3 sequence: CASSAGHRSLAKNIQYF. Here the CDR3 DNA reads TGCGCCAGCAGCGCGGGACACAGAAGCCTAGCCAAAAACATTCAGTACTTC.